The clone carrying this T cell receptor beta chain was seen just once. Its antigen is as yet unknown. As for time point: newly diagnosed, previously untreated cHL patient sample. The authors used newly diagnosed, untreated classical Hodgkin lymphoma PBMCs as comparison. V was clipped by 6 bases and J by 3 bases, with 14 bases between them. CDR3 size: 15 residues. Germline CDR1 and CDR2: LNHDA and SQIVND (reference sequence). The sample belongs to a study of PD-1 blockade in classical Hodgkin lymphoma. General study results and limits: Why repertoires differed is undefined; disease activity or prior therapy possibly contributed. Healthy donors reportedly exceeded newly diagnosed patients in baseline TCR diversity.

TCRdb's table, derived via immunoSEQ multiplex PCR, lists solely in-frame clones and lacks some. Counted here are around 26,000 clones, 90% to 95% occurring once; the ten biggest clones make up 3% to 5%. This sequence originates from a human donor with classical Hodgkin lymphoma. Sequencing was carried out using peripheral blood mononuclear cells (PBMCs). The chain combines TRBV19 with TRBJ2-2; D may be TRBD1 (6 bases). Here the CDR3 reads CASSTPGDHTGELFF. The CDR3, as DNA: TGTGCCAGTAGCACCCCAGGGGATCACACCGGGGAGCTGTTTTTT.